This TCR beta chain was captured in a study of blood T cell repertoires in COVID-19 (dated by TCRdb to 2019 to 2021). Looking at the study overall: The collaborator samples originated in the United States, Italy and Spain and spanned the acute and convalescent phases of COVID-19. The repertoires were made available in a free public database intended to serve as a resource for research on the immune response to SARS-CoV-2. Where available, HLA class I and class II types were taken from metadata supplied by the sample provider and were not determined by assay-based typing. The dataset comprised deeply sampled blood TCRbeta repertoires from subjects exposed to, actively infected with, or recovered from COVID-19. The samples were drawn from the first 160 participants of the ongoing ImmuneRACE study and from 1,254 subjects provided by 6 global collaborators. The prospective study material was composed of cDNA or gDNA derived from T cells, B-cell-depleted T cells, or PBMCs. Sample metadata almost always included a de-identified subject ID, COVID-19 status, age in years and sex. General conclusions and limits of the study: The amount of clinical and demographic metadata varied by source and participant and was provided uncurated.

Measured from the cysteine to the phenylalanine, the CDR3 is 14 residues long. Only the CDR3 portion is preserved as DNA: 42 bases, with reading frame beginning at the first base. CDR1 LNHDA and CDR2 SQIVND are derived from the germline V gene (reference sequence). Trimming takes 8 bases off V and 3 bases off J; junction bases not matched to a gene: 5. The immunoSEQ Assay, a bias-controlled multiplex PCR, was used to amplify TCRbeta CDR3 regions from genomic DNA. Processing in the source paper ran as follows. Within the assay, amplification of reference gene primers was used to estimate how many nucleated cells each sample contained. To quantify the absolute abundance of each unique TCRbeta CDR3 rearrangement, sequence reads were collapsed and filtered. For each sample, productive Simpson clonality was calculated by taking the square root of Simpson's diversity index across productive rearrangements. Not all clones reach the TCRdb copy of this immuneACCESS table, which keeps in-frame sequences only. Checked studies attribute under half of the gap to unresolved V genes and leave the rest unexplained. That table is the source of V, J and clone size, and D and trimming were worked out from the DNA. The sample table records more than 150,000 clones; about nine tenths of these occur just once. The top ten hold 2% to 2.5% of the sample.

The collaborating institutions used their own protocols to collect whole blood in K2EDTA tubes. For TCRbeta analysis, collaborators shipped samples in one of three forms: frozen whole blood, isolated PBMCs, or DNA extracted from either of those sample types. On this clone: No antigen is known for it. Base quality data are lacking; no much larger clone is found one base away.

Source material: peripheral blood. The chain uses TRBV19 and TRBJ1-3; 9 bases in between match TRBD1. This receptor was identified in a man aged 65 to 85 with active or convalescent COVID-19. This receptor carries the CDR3 CASGDRARGNTIYF. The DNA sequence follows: TGTGCCAGTGGGGACAGGGCTCGTGGAAACACCATATATTTT.